The 22 T cell receptor beta chains listed next were all sequenced from one sample in a study of beta chain features in type 1 diabetes. Investigators reverse transcribed all isolated RNA, so they sequenced expressed TCRB transcripts. Measured with immunoSEQ multiplex PCR; TCRdb has only the in-frame clones, and not every one. The data show 500,000 to 700,000 clones, 15% seen once. Sequencing was performed on naive CD4+ T cells from blood. All receptors derive from a man aged 18 to 35 in good health.

This clone was detected a few times. This chain connects TRBV9 to TRBJ1-1, with TRBD1 matching 7 bases. This CDR3 has 15 residues. The germline V gene has CDR1 SGDLS and CDR2 YYNGEE. With V trimmed by 4 bases and J by 3 bases, 9 bases remained unmatched. Written as DNA, the CDR3 is TGTGCCAGCAGCACACAGGGGAGTGGGGACACTGAAGCTTTCTTT. Translation gives CASSTQGSGDTEAFF.

This clone has a handful of counts. V usage is TRBV29-1 and J usage is TRBJ2-4; either TRBD1 or TRBD2 may fit D (5 bases each). The ends were cut back, 4 bases at V and 1 base at J, with 11 bases in the middle. This CDR3 has 14 amino acids. Germline lookup yields CDR1 SQVTM and CDR2 ANQGSEA. CDR3 nucleotides: TGCAGCGTTGGGTATTGGGGGGCCAAAAACATTCAGTACTTC. Translating it yields CSVGYWGAKNIQYF.

This chain links TRBV6-5 with TRBJ2-7; maybe TRBD1 (6 bases). Per the germline V gene, CDR1 is MNHEY and CDR2 is SVGAGI. The CDR3 runs 14 residues. V was clipped by 6 bases and J by 3 bases, with 15 bases between them. CDR3 sequence: CASRTSGTHYEQYF. The CDR3 coding sequence is TGTGCCAGCAGGACGAGTGGGACACACTACGAGCAGTACTTC.

The chain combines TRBV10-3 with TRBJ2-3; D remains unclear. Germline CDR1 and CDR2: ENHRY and SYGVKD. The CDR3 is 14 residues long. The V gene lost 7 bases and the J gene lost 3 bases, with 14 bases spanning the gap. The CDR3 DNA sequence: TGTGCCATCACATCCAGTGTGGGAACAGATACGCAGTATTTT. Its translation is CAITSSVGTDTQYF.

In its sample, this clone was seen a few times. The V call is TRBV7-9, the J call TRBJ2-1; TRBD2 might be the D (7 bases). The germline gives CDR1 SEHNR, CDR2 FQNEAQ (reference sequence). Trimming removed 7 bases at V and 5 bases at J, with 18 bases between. The CDR3 loop spans 15 amino acids. The CDR3 DNA reads TGTGCCAGCAACCTGGGGGGGGCTGGGAACAATGAGCAGTTCTTC. This codes for CASNLGGAGNNEQFF.

This clone was observed a handful of times. The J gene is TRBJ2-1, the V gene TRBV15; TRBD1 matches 9 bases. Germline lookup yields CDR1 LNHNV and CDR2 YYDKDF (reference sequence). Unmatched junction bases numbered 8, after V lost 0 bases and J lost 5 bases. This CDR3 has 17 residues. Written as DNA, the CDR3 is TGTGCCACCAGCAGAGATTCCGCCGGGACAGGGAACAATGAGCAGTTCTTC. It specifies CATSRDSAGTGNNEQFF.

The genes are TRBV5-8 and TRBJ2-3, with TRBD2 as a possible D gene (6 bases). The germline V gene encodes CDR1 SGHTS and CDR2 YDEGEE. This CDR3 contains 18 residues. V was cut by 2 bases and J by 0 bases, with 19 bases left in between. As DNA, the CDR3 is TGTGCCAGCAGCTTTGGACTAATGGTCTTCCAAAGCACAGATACGCAGTATTTT. This translates into CASSFGLMVFQSTDTQYF.

The sample holds a few counts of this clone. The V gene is TRBV5-1, the J gene TRBJ2-1; 7 nucleotides line up with TRBD2. CDR1 SGHRS and CDR2 YFSETQ come from the germline V gene. V trimming: 2 bases; J trimming: 5 bases; junction bases outside the gene matches: 4. The CDR3 contains 14 residues. The CDR3 reads CASSFRTSNNEQFF. The CDR3, as DNA: TGCGCCAGCAGCTTTCGGACTAGTAACAATGAGCAGTTCTTC.

The chain recombines TRBV20-1 with TRBJ2-5; TRBD1 aligns across 7 bases. The CDR3 spans 11 residues. The germline V gene encodes CDR1 DFQATT and CDR2 SNEGSKA (reference sequence). J gave up 5 bases and V 6 bases, and 3 bases lay outside the gene matches. DNA of the CDR3: TGCAGTGCCACCAGGGGGGAGACCCAGTACTTC. Amino acids: CSATRGETQYF.

The chain joins TRBV13 to TRBJ2-7; possible D gene TRBD2, 5 bases. Germline CDR1 PRHDT, CDR2 FYEKMQ (reference sequence). This CDR3 has 16 amino acids. V dropped 3 bases and J dropped 7 bases, with 22 bases sitting between them. The CDR3 DNA reads TGTGCCAGCAGCTTTCGGACTGGACCGCCCCCGGGGGAGCAGTACTTC. It codes for CASSFRTGPPPGEQYF.

The chain couples TRBV6-5 to TRBJ2-1; tentatively, D is TRBD1 (5 bases). The CDR3 contains 14 residues. From germline, CDR1 is MNHEY and CDR2 SVGAGI. Trimming took off 7 bases at V and 5 bases at J, with 15 bases between the two ends. Here the CDR3 reads CASKTDLGNNEQFF. The CDR3 DNA is TGTGCCAGCAAGACAGATCTAGGAAACAATGAGCAGTTCTTC.

This clone was seen only a few times. The chain carries TRBV7-3 and TRBJ1-2; D is perhaps TRBD1 (6 bases). Per the germline V gene, CDR1 is SGHTA and CDR2 is FQGTGA. V was clipped by 2 bases and J by 4 bases, with 14 bases between them. The CDR3 spans 15 residues. In DNA form, the CDR3 reads TGTGCCAGCAGCTTAGAATCAGGGGCGCCCTATGGCTACACCTTC. Translated, it gives CASSLESGAPYGYTF.

The chain links TRBV28 to TRBJ1-1; 9 bases agree with TRBD1. The CDR3 extends over 14 amino acids. V was pared by 6 bases and J by 3 bases, with 5 bases of the junction left unmatched. The germline gives CDR1 MDHEN, CDR2 SYDVKM. CDR3 nucleotide sequence: TGTGCCAGCAGCAACAGGGGGCAGGACACTGAAGCTTTCTTT. This gives the protein CASSNRGQDTEAFF.

This clone has a handful of counts. The chain links TRBV9 to TRBJ2-1, with a weak D call TRBD1 (5 bases). The CDR3 has 16 amino acids. Germline V gene data show CDR1 as SGDLS and CDR2 as YYNGEE. Trimming removed 0 bases at V and 0 bases at J, with 10 bases between. The CDR3: CASSVGQRYSYNEQFF. Here the CDR3 DNA reads TGTGCCAGCAGCGTAGGACAGCGATACTCCTACAATGAGCAGTTCTTC.

The gene calls are TRBV28 and TRBJ1-4, with a tentative D call TRBD1 (6 bases). Germline V lookup: CDR1 MDHEN, CDR2 SYDVKM. This CDR3 contains 15 residues. The germline V and J ends were trimmed by 3 bases and 7 bases, with 15 bases remaining between them. CDR3 region: CASSFQWGAGEKLFF. Here the CDR3 DNA reads TGTGCCAGCAGTTTCCAGTGGGGGGCAGGTGAAAAACTGTTTTTT. Filled out from reference TRBV28 and TRBJ1-4, the complete variable domain reads DVKVTQSSRYLVKRTGEKVFLECVQDMDHENMFWYRQDPGLGLRLIYFSYDVKMKEKGDIPEGYSVSREKKERFSLILESASTNQTSMYLCASSFQWGAGEKLFFGSGTQLSVL.

This clone was seen a few times. The chain combines TRBV9 with TRBJ2-7, with 7 bases that match TRBD2. The CDR3 consists of 16 residues. With V trimmed by 2 bases and J by 5 bases, 13 bases remained unmatched. Germline CDR1 and CDR2: SGDLS and YYNGEE. CDR3 amino acids: CASSVGSTSKSNEQYF. The CDR3 DNA follows: TGTGCCAGCAGCGTCGGGTCGACTAGCAAATCCAACGAGCAGTACTTC.

This clone was counted a few times. The V call is TRBV7-3, the J call TRBJ2-1, with 10 bases fitting TRBD2. Germline CDR1 and CDR2: SGHTA and FQGTGA. Losses at the gene ends were 0 bases for V and 8 bases for J; bases not matched to a gene: 7. CDR3 size: 16 residues. The CDR3 spells CASSLTGTSDGYEQFF. The CDR3 coding sequence is TGTGCCAGCAGCTTAACAGGGACTAGCGATGGATATGAGCAGTTCTTC. The whole variable domain, remainder taken from reference TRBV7-3 and TRBJ2-1, is GAGVSQTPSNKVTEKGKYVELRCDPISGHTALYWYRQSLGQGPEFLIYFQGTGAADDSGLPNDRFFAVRPEGSVSTLKIQRTERGDSAVYLCASSLTGTSDGYEQFFGPGTRLTVL.

This clone showed up just a few times. The rearrangement uses TRBV28 and TRBJ1-5; unclear D gene. Germline V gene sequence: CDR1 MDHEN, CDR2 SYDVKM. This CDR3 is 14 amino acids long. The CDR3 coding sequence is TGTACTACGATGAGAGGCCTGGGCAATCAGCCCCAGCATTTT. This gives the protein CTTMRGLGNQPQHF.

This chain connects TRBV15 to TRBJ2-7, with TRBD1 matching over 9 bases. Germline V gives CDR1 LNHNV, CDR2 YYDKDF (reference sequence). This CDR3 region has 15 residues. V lost 1 base, J lost 4 bases, and 5 bases stayed unmatched. The CDR3 nucleotides are TGTGCCACCAGCAGAGCGCGACAGGGGGAGTACGAGCAGTACTTC. Encoded protein: CATSRARQGEYEQYF.

This clone was detected only a few times. The gene calls are TRBV12-5 and TRBJ1-1; 7 bases map to TRBD1. CDR3 length: 15 amino acids. Germline CDR1 is LGHNT and CDR2 is FRNRAP. The J segment lost 5 bases and the V segment lost 6 bases, leaving 12 bases of the junction unmatched. This chain's CDR3 is CASGWGTLGQTEAFF. The DNA of the CDR3 is TGTGCTAGTGGCTGGGGGACCTTGGGACAGACTGAAGCTTTCTTT.

The chain recombines TRBV5-1 with TRBJ1-2; no clear D gene. The germline V gene encodes CDR1 SGHRS and CDR2 YFSETQ. This CDR3 has 12 residues. V shed 3 bases and J shed 5 bases, with 8 bases lying between them. The CDR3 spells CASSSGSYGYTF. The CDR3 nucleotides are TGCGCCAGCAGCTCTGGATCGTATGGCTACACCTTC.

The CDR3 loop is CASLYVGGYTF. The CDR3 nucleotides are TGTGCCAGCCTTTACGTGGGTGGCTACACCTTC. The chain recombines TRBV25-1 with TRBJ1-2; D is uncertain. This CDR3 has 11 amino acids. Germline V CDR1 and CDR2: MGHDK, SYGVNS. The V end was cut by 8 bases, the J end by 7 bases, with 11 bases between.